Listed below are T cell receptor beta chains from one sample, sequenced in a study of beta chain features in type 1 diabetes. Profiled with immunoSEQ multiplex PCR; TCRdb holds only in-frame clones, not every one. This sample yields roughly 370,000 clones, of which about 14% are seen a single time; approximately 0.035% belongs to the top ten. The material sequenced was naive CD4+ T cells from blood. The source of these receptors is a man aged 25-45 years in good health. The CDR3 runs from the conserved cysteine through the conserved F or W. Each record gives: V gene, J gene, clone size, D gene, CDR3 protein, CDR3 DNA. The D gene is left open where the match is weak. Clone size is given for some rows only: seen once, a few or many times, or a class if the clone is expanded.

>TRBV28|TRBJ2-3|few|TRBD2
CASSSPSAGAADTQYF
TGTGCCAGCAGTTCCCCTTCAGCGGGAGCGGCAGATACGCAGTATTTT
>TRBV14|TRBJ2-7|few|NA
CASSQEISRRGTYEQYF
TGTGCCAGCAGCCAAGAGATCTCCCGGAGGGGGACCTACGAGCAGTACTTC
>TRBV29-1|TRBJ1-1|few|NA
CSVLNRDHTEAFF
TGCAGCGTCCTCAACAGGGATCATACAGAAGCTTTCTTT
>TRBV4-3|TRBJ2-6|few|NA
CASSQAGVANVLTF
TGCGCCAGCAGCCAGGCAGGGGTAGCCAACGTCCTGACTTTC
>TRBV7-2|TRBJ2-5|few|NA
CASSSLGGRETQYF
TGTGCCAGCAGCTCCTTAGGGGGGCGAGAGACCCAGTACTTC
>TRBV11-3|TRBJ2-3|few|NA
CASSLRRQTSTDTQYF
TGTGCCAGCAGCTTACGTCGTCAAACTAGCACAGATACGCAGTATTTT
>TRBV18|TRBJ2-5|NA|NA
CASSPGRQETQYF
TGTGCCAGCTCACCCGGACGACAAGAGACCCAGTACTTC
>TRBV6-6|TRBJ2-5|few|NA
CASSYWDGGRETQYF
TGTGCCAGCAGTTACTGGGACGGCGGGCGAGAGACCCAGTACTTC
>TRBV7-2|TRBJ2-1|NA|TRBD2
CASSLALAGYNEQFF
TGTGCCAGCAGCTTAGCTCTAGCGGGTTACAATGAGCAGTTCTTC
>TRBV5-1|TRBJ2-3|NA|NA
CASSRNGFTDTQYF
TGCGCCAGCAGCCGGAACGGGTTCACAGATACGCAGTATTTT
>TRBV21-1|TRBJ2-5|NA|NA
CASSAAGERQEETQYF
TGTGCCAGCAGCGCAGCGGGCGAGAGGCAGGAAGAGACCCAGTACTTC
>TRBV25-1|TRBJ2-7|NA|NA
CASSAGAPYEQYF
TGTGCCAGCAGTGCTGGGGCTCCCTACGAGCAGTACTTC